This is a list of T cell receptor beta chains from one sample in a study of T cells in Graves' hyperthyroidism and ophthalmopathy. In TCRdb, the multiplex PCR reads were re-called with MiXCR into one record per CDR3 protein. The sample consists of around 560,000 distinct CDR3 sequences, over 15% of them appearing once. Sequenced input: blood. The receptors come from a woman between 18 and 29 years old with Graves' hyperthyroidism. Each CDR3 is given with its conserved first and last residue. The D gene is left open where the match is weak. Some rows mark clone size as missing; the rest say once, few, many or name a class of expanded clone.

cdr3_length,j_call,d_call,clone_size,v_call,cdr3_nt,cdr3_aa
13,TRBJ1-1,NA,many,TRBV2,TGTGCCAGCAGTGTCAGGCAGAACACTGAAGCTTTCTTT,CASSVRQNTEAFF
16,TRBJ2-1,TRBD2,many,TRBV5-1,TGCGCCAGCAGCTTGGGAGGCGGGAGCTCCTACAATGAGCAGTTCTTC,CASSLGGGSSYNEQFF
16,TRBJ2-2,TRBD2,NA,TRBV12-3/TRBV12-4,TGTGCCAGCAGAGGACCCGGGACTAGATTCACCGGGGAGCTGTTTTTT,CASRGPGTRFTGELFF
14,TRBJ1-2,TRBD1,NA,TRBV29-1,TGCAGCGTTGAAGCGTTGACAGGGGTCTATGGCTACACCTTC,CSVEALTGVYGYTF
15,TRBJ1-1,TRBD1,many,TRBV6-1,TGTGCCAGCAGTGATGTCCCGGGACAGGGGCGGGAAGCTTTCTTT,CASSDVPGQGREAFF
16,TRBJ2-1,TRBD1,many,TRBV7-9,TGTGCCAGCAGCCAGACCAGGGGGACCAAAGCGAATGAGCAGTTCTTC,CASSQTRGTKANEQFF
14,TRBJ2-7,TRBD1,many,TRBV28,TGTGCCAGCAGTTTAAACAGGGGAAGGTACGAGCAGTACTTC,CASSLNRGRYEQYF
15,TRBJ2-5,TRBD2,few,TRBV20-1,TGCAGTGCGAGCCGGACTAGCGGGAGCGTAGAGACCCAGTACTTC,CSASRTSGSVETQYF
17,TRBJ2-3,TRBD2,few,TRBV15,TGTGCCACCAGCCAAAGTCTGACTAGCGTGCGCACAGATACGCAGTATTTT,CATSQSLTSVRTDTQYF
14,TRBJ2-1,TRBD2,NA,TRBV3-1,TGTGCCAGCAGCCCGATAGCGGGGCATGGCGAGCAGTTCTTC,CASSPIAGHGEQFF
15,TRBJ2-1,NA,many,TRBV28,TGTGCCAGCCACCCCCGGGGCGAGGGGTATAATGAGCAGTTCTTC,CASHPRGEGYNEQFF
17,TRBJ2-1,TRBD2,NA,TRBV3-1,TGTGCCAGCAGCCGGCCGACTAGCGGGAGGAGGGACGATGAGCAGTTCTTC,CASSRPTSGRRDDEQFF
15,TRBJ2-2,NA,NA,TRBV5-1,TGCGCCAGCAGCCCGCCCCAGGGTAACGCCGGGGAGCTGTTTTTT,CASSPPQGNAGELFF